Presented here are 18 T cell receptor beta chains from one specimen sequenced in a study of metastatic and nonmetastatic thyroid tumors. No treatment had been given to any patient before thyroid surgery. TCRdb re-called the PCR reads with MiXCR. The data contain approximately 79,000 clones, less than 10% of them seen just once; the ten biggest clones take up around 8.8%. The sample was blood. The source is a female donor with papillary thyroid cancer or a benign thyroid nodule (not recorded which). Some clones in this sample may be carry-over from other donors' samples.

In this sample, this clone turned up a few times. The chain couples TRBV11-2 to TRBJ2-7; D remains ambiguous. Between the trimmed V and J ends, which lost 0 bases and 1 base, there was a span of 10 bases. The CDR3 sequence is 15 residues long. Looked up from germline, CDR1 is SGHAT and CDR2 is FQNNGV. CDR3 region: CASSLDGSPSYEQYF. As DNA, the CDR3 is TGTGCCAGCAGCTTAGATGGGTCTCCTTCCTACGAGCAGTACTTC.

This clone was picked up many times. The chain carries TRBV2 and TRBJ1-1; D gene ambiguous. Germline V CDR1 and CDR2: SNHLY, FYNNEI. CDR3 length: 14 amino acids. The V and J ends lost 4 bases and 5 bases respectively, with 14 bases between them. CDR3 loop: CASSGFPQDTEAFF. CDR3 DNA: TGTGCCAGCAGTGGATTCCCCCAGGATACTGAAGCTTTCTTT.

Ten or more counts support this clone. The chain links TRBV29-1 to TRBJ1-3; D gene ambiguous. Germline V lookup: CDR1 SQVTM, CDR2 ANQGSEA. Trimming pared 5 bases from V and 0 bases from J, leaving 5 bases between. The CDR3 is 12 amino acids. CDR3 sequence: CSVKASGNTIYF. In nucleotides, the CDR3 is TGCAGCGTTAAGGCCTCTGGAAACACCATATATTTT. The complete variable domain, with remaining parts taken from reference TRBV29-1 and TRBJ1-3, reads SAVISQKPSRDICQRGTSLTIQCQVDSQVTMMFWYRQQPGQSLTLIATANQGSEATYESGFVIDKFPISRPNLTFSTLTVSNMSPEDSSIYLCSVKASGNTIYFGEGSWLTVV.

At least ten counts were recorded for this clone. The chain is built from TRBV20-1 and TRBJ1-1; tentative D call: TRBD1 (6 bases). The CDR3 runs 16 residues. Trimming shortened V by 3 bases and J by 1 base, and 18 bases separated the two germline ends. Germline V CDR1 and CDR2: DFQATT, SNEGSKA (reference sequence). The CDR3 nucleotides are TGCAGTGCTAGTCGAAGGGGGTTGAGCAAGAACACTGAAGCTTTCTTT. Protein sequence: CSASRRGLSKNTEAFF.

This clone showed up many times. This rearrangement joins TRBV20-1 to TRBJ1-5; 10 nucleotides align to TRBD1. Trimming at V came to 6 bases and at J to 5 bases, leaving 13 bases not matched to a gene. Germline values: CDR1 DFQATT, CDR2 SNEGSKA (reference sequence). The CDR3 sequence is 16 residues long. The CDR3 sequence: CSATSSGTGADQPQHF. The CDR3 nucleotides read TGCAGTGCCACATCCTCCGGGACAGGGGCGGATCAGCCCCAGCATTTT.

This clone was seen repeatedly, ten times or more. The chain has TRBV20-1 and TRBJ2-5; perhaps TRBD2 as D (7 bases). CDR3 length: 15 residues. V was clipped by 0 bases and J by 4 bases, with 15 bases between them. The germline V gene encodes CDR1 DFQATT and CDR2 SNEGSKA (reference sequence). CDR3 loop: CSARDLGGARETQYF. CDR3 DNA sequence: TGCAGTGCTAGAGATCTTGGGGGGGCGCGAGAGACCCAGTACTTC.

This chain uses TRBV12-3 or TRBV12-4 with TRBJ2-5; 10 nucleotides match TRBD2. Losses at the gene ends were 3 bases for V and 5 bases for J; bases not matched to a gene: 3. The CDR3 loop spans 14 amino acids. CDR3 nucleotide sequence: TGTGCCAGCAGTTTGGGGACTAGCGTGGAGACCCAGTACTTC. Its protein is CASSLGTSVETQYF.

The sample holds many counts of this clone. V and J are TRBV6-1 and TRBJ1-2, with D perhaps matching TRBD1 (6 bases). Trimming cost V 6 bases and J 2 bases, with 13 bases left between them. CDR1 is MNHNS and CDR2 is SASEGT in the germline V gene. The CDR3 has 14 residues. The CDR3 DNA reads TGTGCCAGCAGAGGGGACAACGGCAACTATGGCTACACCTTC. Amino acid sequence: CASRGDNGNYGYTF.

At least ten counts were recorded for this clone. V and J are TRBV6-1 and TRBJ2-1, with D perhaps TRBD2 (6 bases). This CDR3 contains 13 residues. V gave up 3 bases and J gave up 9 bases, with 12 bases separating them. CDR1 MNHNS and CDR2 SASEGT come from the germline V gene. CDR3 nucleotide sequence: TGTGCCAGCAGTGACCAGACAGCGGGTGAGCAGTTCTTC. Protein product: CASSDQTAGEQFF.

There are a few counts of this clone. This sequence may be a read error, since a much larger clone differs from it by one base. J is TRBJ2-7 and V is TRBV6-1; D is perhaps TRBD1 or TRBD2 (5 bases each). Germline values: CDR1 MNHNS, CDR2 SASEGT. The ends were cut back, 2 bases at V and 6 bases at J, with 11 bases in the middle. The CDR3 is 13 amino acids. The DNA for the CDR3 is TGTGCCAGCAGTGAAAGCTGGGACGGCGAGCAGTACTTC. Its protein product is CASSESWDGEQYF.

Notes on this clone: The germline gene is not matched at one end of the junction; a read error may be the cause. The V gene is TRBV9, the J gene TRBJ2-7; possibly TRBD2 for D (5 bases). This CDR3 contains 13 residues. Germline assignment: CDR1 SGDLS and CDR2 YYNGEE. CDR3: CASGVASGYEQYF. CDR3 DNA sequence: TGTGCCAGCGGCGTAGCGTCGGGCTACGAGCAGTACTTC.

At least ten counts were recorded for this clone. The rearrangement links TRBV11-2 to TRBJ2-3; TRBD1 agrees at 7 bases. Trimming at V came to 0 bases and at J to 3 bases, leaving 3 bases not matched to a gene. The CDR3 is 15 residues long. The germline V gene has CDR1 SGHAT and CDR2 FQNNGV. The chain's CDR3 is CASSLETGLTDTQYF. The CDR3 DNA reads as TGTGCCAGCAGCTTAGAGACAGGGCTTACAGATACGCAGTATTTT. The full variable domain, completed using reference TRBV11-2 and TRBJ2-3, is EAGVAQSPRYKIIEKRQSVAFWCNPISGHATLYWYQQILGQGPKLLIQFQNNGVVDDSQLPKDRFSAERLKGVDSTLKIQPAKLEDSAVYLCASSLETGLTDTQYFGPGTRLTVL.

This clone was counted ten times or more. V usage is TRBV9 and J usage is TRBJ2-7; D is possibly TRBD1 (6 bases). The V and J ends lost 3 bases and 2 bases respectively, with 15 bases between them. The germline gives CDR1 SGDLS, CDR2 YYNGEE. The CDR3 consists of 15 residues. CDR3 nucleotide sequence: TGTGCCAGCAGCGAATCGACAGGTACCACCTACGAGCAGTACTTC. Its protein is CASSESTGTTYEQYF.

This clone appeared many times. The chain joins TRBV29-1 to TRBJ2-5; perhaps TRBD2 as D (5 bases). Germline V gene lookup returns CDR1 SQVTM and CDR2 ANQGSEA. V lost 3 bases, J lost 5 bases, and 10 bases lay in between. The CDR3 consists of 12 residues. The CDR3 coding sequence is TGCAGCGTTGATGGACTTCCGGAGACCCAGTACTTC. Translation gives CSVDGLPETQYF.

This clone has only a few counts. The chain carries TRBV11-3 and TRBJ2-1; D unresolved. The CDR3 extends over 14 amino acids. Trimming cost V 5 bases and J 3 bases, with 11 bases left between them. Germline V gene data show CDR1 as SGHNT and CDR2 as YENEEA. The CDR3 region has the DNA TGTGCCAGCAGCCCTAATACGGTCTACAATGAGCAGTTCTTC. Its protein is CASSPNTVYNEQFF. Supplemented by reference TRBV11-3 and TRBJ2-1, the full variable domain reads EAGVVQSPRYKIIEKKQPVAFWCNPISGHNTLYWYLQNLGQGPELLIRYENEEAVDDSQLPKDRFSAERLKGVDSTLKIQPAELGDSAVYLCASSPNTVYNEQFFGPGTRLTVL.

This clone was observed at least ten times. This rearrangement joins TRBV7-2 to TRBJ2-7, with 11 positions matching TRBD2. V shed 3 bases, J shed 7 bases, and the junction held 5 bases outside the gene matches. Germline V gene data show CDR1 as SGHTA and CDR2 as FQGNSA. This CDR3 spans 14 amino acids. The chain's CDR3 is CASSFGLAGREQYF. In DNA form, the CDR3 reads TGTGCCAGCAGCTTCGGACTAGCGGGCAGAGAGCAGTACTTC.

This clone was counted ten times or more. This sequence joins TRBV28 and TRBJ2-7, with D possibly matching TRBD1 (6 bases). CDR3 length: 12 residues. The germline CDR1 and CDR2 sequences are MDHEN and SYDVKM. Trimming took off 7 bases at V and 4 bases at J, with 11 bases between the two ends. As DNA, the CDR3 is TGTGCCAGCACCAGAGACAGGTACGAGCAGTACTTC. The encoded protein is CASTRDRYEQYF.

The sample holds many counts of this clone. This rearrangement joins TRBV12-3 or TRBV12-4 to TRBJ1-5, with D hard to call. The CDR3 is 13 residues long. V lost 6 bases, J lost 1 base, and 7 bases lay in between. The chain's CDR3 is CASSPVSNQPQHF. The CDR3 coding sequence is TGTGCCAGCAGCCCCGTGAGCAATCAGCCCCAGCATTTT.